This T cell receptor (beta chain) was sequenced in a study of blood T cell repertoires in COVID-19. Study overall: Both acute and convalescent COVID-19 samples were obtained from the United States, Italy and Spain. From T cells, B-cell-depleted T cells, or PBMCs came the material, which was cDNA or gDNA.

Original data processing: Scientists estimated how many nucleated cells there were by amplifying reference gene primers. Using immunoSEQ multiplex PCR, the repertoire was profiled, and TCRdb retains in-frame clones only, with some absent. V, J and clone size derive from that table, while D and trimming were established from the DNA sequence. The sample lists some 130,000 clones, over 60% occurring once. The CDR3 contains 11 residues. CDR1 is SNHLY and CDR2 is FYNNEI in the germline V gene. Trimming shortened V by 6 bases and J by 7 bases, and 6 bases separated the two germline ends. V is TRBV2 and J is TRBJ1-4; the D is unclear. Source material: peripheral blood. This clonotype was sampled from a woman aged 70-85 years with acute or convalescent COVID-19. The CDR3 reads CASSAGEKLFF. The CDR3 region has the DNA TGTGCCAGCAGCGCCGGTGAAAAACTGTTTTTT.